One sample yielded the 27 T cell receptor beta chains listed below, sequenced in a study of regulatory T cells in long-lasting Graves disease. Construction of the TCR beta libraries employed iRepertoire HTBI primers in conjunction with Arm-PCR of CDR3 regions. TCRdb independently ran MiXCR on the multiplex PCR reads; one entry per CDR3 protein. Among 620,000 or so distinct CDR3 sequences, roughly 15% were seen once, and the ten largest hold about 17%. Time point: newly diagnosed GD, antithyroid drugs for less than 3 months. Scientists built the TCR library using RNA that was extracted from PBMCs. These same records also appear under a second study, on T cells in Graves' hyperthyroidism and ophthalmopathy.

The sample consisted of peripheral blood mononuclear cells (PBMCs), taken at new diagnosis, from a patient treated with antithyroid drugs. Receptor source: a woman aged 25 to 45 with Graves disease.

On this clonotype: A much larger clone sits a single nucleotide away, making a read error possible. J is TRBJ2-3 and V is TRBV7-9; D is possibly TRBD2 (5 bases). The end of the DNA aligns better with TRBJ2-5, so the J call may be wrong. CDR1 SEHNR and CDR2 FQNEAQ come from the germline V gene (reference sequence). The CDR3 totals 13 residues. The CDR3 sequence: CASPPLGRETQYF. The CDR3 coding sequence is TGTGCCAGCCCACCTCTAGGGAGAGAGACCCAGTACTTC.

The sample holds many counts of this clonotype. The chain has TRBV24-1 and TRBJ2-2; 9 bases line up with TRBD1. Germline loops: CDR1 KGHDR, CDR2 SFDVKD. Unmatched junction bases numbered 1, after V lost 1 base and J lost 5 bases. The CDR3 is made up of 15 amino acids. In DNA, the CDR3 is TGTGCCACCAGTGATTTCGGACAGGGGACCGGGGAGCTGTTTTTT. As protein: CATSDFGQGTGELFF.

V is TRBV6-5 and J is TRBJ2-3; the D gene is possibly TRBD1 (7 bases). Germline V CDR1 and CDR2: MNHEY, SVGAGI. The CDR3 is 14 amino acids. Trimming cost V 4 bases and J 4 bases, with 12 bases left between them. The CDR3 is CASSLTGEADTQYF. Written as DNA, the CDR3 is TGTGCCAGCAGTTTAACAGGGGAGGCAGATACGCAGTATTTT.

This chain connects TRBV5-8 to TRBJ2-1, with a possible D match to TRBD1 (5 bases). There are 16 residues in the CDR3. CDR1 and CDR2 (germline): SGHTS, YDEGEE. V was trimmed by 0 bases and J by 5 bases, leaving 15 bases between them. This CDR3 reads CASSLVSSGRHNEQFF. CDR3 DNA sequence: TGTGCCAGCAGCTTGGTTTCGTCAGGGCGGCACAATGAGCAGTTCTTC.

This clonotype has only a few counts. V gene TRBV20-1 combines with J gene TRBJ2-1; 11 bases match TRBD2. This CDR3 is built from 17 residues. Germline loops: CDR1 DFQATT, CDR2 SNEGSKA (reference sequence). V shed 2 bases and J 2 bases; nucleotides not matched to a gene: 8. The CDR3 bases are TGCAGTGCTAGAAGGGGGACTAGCGGAAATCCCTACAATGAGCAGTTCTTC. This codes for CSARRGTSGNPYNEQFF.

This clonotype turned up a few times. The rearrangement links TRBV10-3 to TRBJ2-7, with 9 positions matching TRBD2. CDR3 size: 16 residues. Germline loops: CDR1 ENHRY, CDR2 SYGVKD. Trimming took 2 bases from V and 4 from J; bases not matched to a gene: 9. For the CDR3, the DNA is TGTGCCATCAGTGAGGGTTTGGGGACTAGCAATTACGAGCAGTACTTC. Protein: CAISEGLGTSNYEQYF.

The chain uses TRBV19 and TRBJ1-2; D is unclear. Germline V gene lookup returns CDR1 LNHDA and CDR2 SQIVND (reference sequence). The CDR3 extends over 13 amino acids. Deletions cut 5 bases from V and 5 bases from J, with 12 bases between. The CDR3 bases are TGTGCCAGTAGTTTCGACAAGCGGTATGGCTACACCTTC. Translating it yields CASSFDKRYGYTF.

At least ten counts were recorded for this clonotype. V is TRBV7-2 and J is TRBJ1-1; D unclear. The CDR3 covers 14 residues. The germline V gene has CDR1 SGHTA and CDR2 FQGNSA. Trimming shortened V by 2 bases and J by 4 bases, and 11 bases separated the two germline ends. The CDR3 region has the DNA TGTGCCAGCAGCTTAACGCCCGACTCCACTGAAGCTTTCTTT. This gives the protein CASSLTPDSTEAFF.

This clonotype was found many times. The CDR3 is CASSGLTSGEPNEQFF. The DNA of the CDR3 is TGTGCCAGCAGCGGCCTAACTAGCGGAGAACCCAATGAGCAGTTCTTC. The chain has TRBV7-3 and TRBJ2-1; 8 nucleotides match TRBD2. Germline V CDR1 and CDR2: SGHTA, FQGTGA. Germline trimming cut 5 bases from V and 6 bases from J; bases unmatched to any gene: 12. The CDR3 length is 16 residues.

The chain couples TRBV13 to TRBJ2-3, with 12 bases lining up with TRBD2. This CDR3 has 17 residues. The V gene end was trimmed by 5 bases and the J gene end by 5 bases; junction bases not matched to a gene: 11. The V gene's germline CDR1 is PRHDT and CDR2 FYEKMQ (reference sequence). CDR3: CASSGVTSGRGRDTQYF. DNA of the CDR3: TGTGCCAGCAGCGGTGTGACTAGCGGGAGAGGGAGAGATACGCAGTATTTT.

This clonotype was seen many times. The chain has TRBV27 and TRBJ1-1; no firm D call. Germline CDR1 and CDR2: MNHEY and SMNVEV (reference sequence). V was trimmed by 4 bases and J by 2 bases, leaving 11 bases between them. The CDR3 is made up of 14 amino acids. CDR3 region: CASSWSFPNTEAFF. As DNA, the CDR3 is TGTGCCAGCAGTTGGAGTTTTCCTAACACTGAAGCTTTCTTT.

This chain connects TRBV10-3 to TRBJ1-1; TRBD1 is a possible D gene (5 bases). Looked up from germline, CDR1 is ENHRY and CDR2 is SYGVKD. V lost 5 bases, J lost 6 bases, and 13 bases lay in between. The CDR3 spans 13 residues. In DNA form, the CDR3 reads TGTGCCATCAGTTCGGGACGAGAGGCTGAAGCTTTCTTT. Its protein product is CAISSGREAEAFF.

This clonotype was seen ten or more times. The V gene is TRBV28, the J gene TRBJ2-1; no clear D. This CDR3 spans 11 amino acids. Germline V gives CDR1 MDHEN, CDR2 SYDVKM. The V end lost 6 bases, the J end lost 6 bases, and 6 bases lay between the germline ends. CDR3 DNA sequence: TGTGCCAGCAGCAAGAGCAATGAGCAGTTCTTC. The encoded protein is CASSKSNEQFF.

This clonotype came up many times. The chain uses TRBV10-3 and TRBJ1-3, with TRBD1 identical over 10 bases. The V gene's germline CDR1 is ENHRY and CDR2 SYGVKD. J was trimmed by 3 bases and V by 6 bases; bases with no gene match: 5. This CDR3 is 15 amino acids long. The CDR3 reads CAISDRGQGGNTIYF. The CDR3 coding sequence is TGTGCCATCAGCGACAGGGGGCAAGGTGGAAACACCATATATTTT.

For the CDR3, the DNA is TGCGCCAGCAGCCAGTCCAGGATAGATCAGCCCCAGCATTTT. It yields the protein CASSQSRIDQPQHF. The rearrangement links TRBV4-1 to TRBJ1-5; D not certain. Germline CDR1 MGHRA, CDR2 YSYEKL. V lost 3 bases to trimming and J lost 5 bases, with 11 bases between them. This CDR3 is built from 14 residues.

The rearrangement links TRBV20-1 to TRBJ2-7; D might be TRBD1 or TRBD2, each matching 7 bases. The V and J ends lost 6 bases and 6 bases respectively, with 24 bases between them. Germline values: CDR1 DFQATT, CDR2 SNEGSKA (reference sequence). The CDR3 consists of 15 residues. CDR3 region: CSASGLIRGGLEQYF. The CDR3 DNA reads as TGCAGTGCCTCCGGCCTAATCAGGGGGGGGCTCGAGCAGTACTTC.

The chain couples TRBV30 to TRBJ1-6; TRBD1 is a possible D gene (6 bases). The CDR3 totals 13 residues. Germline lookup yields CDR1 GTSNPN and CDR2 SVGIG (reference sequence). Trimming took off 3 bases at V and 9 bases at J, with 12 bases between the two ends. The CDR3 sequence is CAWRSQGFSPLHF. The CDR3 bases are TGTGCCTGGAGGAGTCAGGGGTTTTCACCCCTCCACTTT.

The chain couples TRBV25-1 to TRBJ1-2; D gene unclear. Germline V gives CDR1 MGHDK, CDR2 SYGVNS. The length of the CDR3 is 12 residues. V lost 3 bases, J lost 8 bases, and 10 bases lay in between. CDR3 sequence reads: CASSELLGGYTF. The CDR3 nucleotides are TGTGCCAGCAGTGAGCTCCTCGGCGGCTACACCTTC.

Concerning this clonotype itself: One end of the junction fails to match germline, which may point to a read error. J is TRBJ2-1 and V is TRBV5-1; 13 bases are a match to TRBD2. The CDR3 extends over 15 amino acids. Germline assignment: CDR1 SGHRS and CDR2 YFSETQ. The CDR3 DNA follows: TGCGCCAGCAGCTCCGGGACTAGCGGGGTCAATGAGCAGCTCTTC. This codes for CASSSGTSGVNEQLF.

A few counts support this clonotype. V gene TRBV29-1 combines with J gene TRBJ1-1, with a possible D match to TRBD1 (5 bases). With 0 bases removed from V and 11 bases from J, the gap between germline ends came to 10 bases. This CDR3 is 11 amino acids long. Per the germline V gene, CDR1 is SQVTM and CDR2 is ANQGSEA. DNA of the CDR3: TGCAGCGTTGAAGAGGGGGGTCTGGCTTTCTTT. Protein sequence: CSVEEGGLAFF.

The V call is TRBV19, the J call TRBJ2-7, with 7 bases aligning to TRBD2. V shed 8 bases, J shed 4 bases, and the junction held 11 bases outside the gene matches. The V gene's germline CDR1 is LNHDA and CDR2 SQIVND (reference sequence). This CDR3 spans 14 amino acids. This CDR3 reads CASQPGGRGYEQYF. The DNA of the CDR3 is TGTGCCAGTCAGCCGGGGGGTAGGGGATACGAGCAGTACTTC. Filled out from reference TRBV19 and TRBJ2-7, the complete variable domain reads DGGITQSPKYLFRKEGQNVTLSCEQNLNHDAMYWYRQDPGQGLRLIYYSQIVNDFQKGDIAEGYSVSREKKESFPLTVTSAQKNPTAFYLCASQPGGRGYEQYFGPGTRLTVT.

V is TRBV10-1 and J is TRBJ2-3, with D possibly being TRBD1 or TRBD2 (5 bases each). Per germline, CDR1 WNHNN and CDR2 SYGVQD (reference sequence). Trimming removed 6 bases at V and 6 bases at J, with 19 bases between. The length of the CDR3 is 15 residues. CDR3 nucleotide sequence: TGCGCCAGCAGCCGACCGGGGACGGAGAAGGATACGCAGTATTTT. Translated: CASSRPGTEKDTQYF.

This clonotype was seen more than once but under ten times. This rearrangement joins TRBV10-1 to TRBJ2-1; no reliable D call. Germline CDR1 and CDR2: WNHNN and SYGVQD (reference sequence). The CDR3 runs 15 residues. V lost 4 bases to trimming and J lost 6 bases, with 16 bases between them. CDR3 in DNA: TGCGCCAGCAGTGTCCGCGAAAGTAGAGCCAATGAGCAGTTCTTC. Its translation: CASSVRESRANEQFF.

The CDR3, as DNA: TGTGCCAGCAGCTTAGTCGTCGGGGTAATGAACACTGAAGCTTTCTTT. It codes for CASSLVVGVMNTEAFF. V and J are TRBV7-3 and TRBJ1-1; D unclear. The CDR3 totals 16 residues. Trimming left V 2 bases short and J 0 bases short, with 13 bases between. Looked up from germline, CDR1 is SGHTA and CDR2 is FQGTGA.

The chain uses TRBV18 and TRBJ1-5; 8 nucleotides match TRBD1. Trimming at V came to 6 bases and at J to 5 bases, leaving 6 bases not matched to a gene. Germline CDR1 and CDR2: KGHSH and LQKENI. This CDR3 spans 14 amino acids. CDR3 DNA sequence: TGTGCCAGCTCTCCCACAGGGGGAGATCAGCCCCAGCATTTT. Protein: CASSPTGGDQPQHF. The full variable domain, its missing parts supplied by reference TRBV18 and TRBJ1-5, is NAGVMQNPRHLVRRRGQEARLRCSPMKGHSHVYWYRQLPEEGLKFMVYLQKENIIDESGMPKERFSAEFPKEGPSILRIQQVVRGDSAAYFCASSPTGGDQPQHFGDGTRLSIL.

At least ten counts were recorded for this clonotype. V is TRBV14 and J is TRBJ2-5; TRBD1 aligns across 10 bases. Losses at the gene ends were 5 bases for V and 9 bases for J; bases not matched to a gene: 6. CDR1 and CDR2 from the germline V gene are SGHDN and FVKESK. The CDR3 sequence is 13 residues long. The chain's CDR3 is CASSAGTGEAQYF. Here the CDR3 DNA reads TGTGCCAGCAGCGCCGGGACAGGGGAGGCCCAGTACTTC.

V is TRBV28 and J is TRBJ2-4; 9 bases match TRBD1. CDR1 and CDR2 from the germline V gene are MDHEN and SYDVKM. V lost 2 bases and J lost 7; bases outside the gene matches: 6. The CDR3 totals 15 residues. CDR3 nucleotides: TGTGCCAGCAGTTTACGTGGGGGGACAGGGAACATTCAGTACTTC. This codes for CASSLRGGTGNIQYF.